The source of this T cell receptor (beta chain) is a study of cytomegalovirus exposure and HLA in healthy donors. Study-wide results and limits: Productive status was seen about 87% or about 30% of the time for most TCR beta V segments in an earlier analysis. Associated with cytomegalovirus, according to the listing, were 150 to 200 TCR beta chains.

Germline-derived CDR1 and CDR2 are SGHRS and YFSETQ. The CDR3 spans 13 residues. V lost 0 bases and J 7 bases, leaving 10 bases between the germline ends. A note on this clone: Antigen: not known.

Both 60 Vbeta primers and 13 Jbeta primers went into the PCR. Methods used by the authors: In a later analysis, roughly 11 million of 83 million or so unique beta chains occurred in at least two donors. Libraries were prepared by immunoSEQ multiplex PCR; TCRdb keeps only in-frame clonotypes and omits some of them. V and J calls and clone size are those listed in that table; D and trimming were worked out from the DNA. Of 150,000 or so clones detected, 65% to 70% appear once; the ten largest clones hold roughly a tenth. What was sequenced was PBMCs. The sequence was collected from a man under 40 in good health and CMV-seropositive. V usage is TRBV5-1 and J usage is TRBJ1-2, with D possibly being TRBD1 (5 bases). The CDR3 nucleotides read TGCGCCAGCAGCTTGGAGTCAGGGTTTGGCTACACCTTC. Its translation: CASSLESGFGYTF.